This is a list of T cell receptor beta chains from one sample in a study of cytomegalovirus exposure and HLA in healthy donors. Sequencing was performed with immunoSEQ multiplex PCR; in TCRdb, only in-frame clones are kept and a portion is missing. The sample shows over 150,000 clones, around 80% of them seen only once. The sequenced sample was PBMCs. The receptors were sampled from a woman in her thirties or forties in good health and CMV-seronegative. Each CDR3 is given with its conserved first and last residue. A D gene is named only where the DNA matches it firmly.

V | D | CDR3
TRBV19 | TRBD1 | CASNDRGSTEAFF
TRBV13 | TRBD1 | CASTPGGGNTIYF
TRBV6-5 | NA | CASSYTPSTDTQYF
TRBV5-1 | NA | CASSLDGSHTDTQYF
TRBV6-5 | NA | CASSFRTANTEAFF
TRBV19 | NA | CASSIEEGGGYTF
TRBV4-1 | TRBD1 | CASSLHRGQGYEQYF
TRBV25-1 | NA | CASTEGNTGELFF
TRBV30 | TRBD2 | CAWSPSGRPQFF
TRBV6-6 | NA | CASSYPTENSPLHF
TRBV7-6 | NA | CASSPWVGVAGELFF
TRBV30 | NA | CAWVEGSSGKLFF
TRBV10-3 | NA | CAISEIKGGTFDNEKLFF